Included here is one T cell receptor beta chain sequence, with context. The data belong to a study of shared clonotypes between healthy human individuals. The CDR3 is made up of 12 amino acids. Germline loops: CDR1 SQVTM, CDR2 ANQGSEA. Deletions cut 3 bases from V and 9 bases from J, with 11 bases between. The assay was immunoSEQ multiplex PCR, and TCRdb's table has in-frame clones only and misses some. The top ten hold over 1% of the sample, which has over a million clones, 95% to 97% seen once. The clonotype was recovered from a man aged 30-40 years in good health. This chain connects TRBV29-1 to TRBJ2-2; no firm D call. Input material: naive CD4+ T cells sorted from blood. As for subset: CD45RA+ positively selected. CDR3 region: CSVEAWPRELFF. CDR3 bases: TGCAGCGTTGAGGCCTGGCCCCGGGAGCTGTTTTTT.